The T cell receptor (beta chain) described here comes from a study of breast tumors, draining lymph nodes, adjacent tissues. Study observations and caveats: The data were judged consistent with most tumor T cells coming from lymph node and expanding in tumor. Tumors had less TCR diversity than lymph nodes, more than nontumor tissue. Luminal-like breast cancer showed significantly greater tumor-nontumor repertoire similarity than basal-like breast cancer did. Data only fit, rather than demonstrated, lymph node origin of most tumor T cells.

TCRdb redid the calling of the multiplex PCR reads with MiXCR, one entry per CDR3 protein. The data contain tens of thousands of distinct CDR3 sequences, around 28% of them singletons. Axillary draining lymph nodes of breast cancer patients supplied the node samples. This clonotype appeared many times. Its antigen is currently unknown. This CDR3 spans 13 amino acids. With 4 bases clipped from V and 6 bases from J, the junction kept 5 bases outside the gene matches. CDR1 and CDR2 (germline): SGHDT, YYEEEE. The TCR sequence derives from a female donor with breast cancer. Some clones in this sample may be carry-over from other donors' samples. The J gene is TRBJ1-2, the V gene TRBV5-6, with 8 bases fitting TRBD1. What was sequenced was axillary lymph node tissue. DNA for the CDR3: TGTGCCAGCAGCGCGGACAGGGTAAATGGCTACACCTTC. Protein sequence: CASSADRVNGYTF.